This T cell receptor (beta chain) was recovered during a study of somatic mutations in cytotoxic T cells in rheumatoid arthritis. V was shortened by 3 bases and J by 4 bases, with 9 bases between the two germline ends. The CDR3 contains 12 residues. CDR1 and CDR2 (germline): SQVTM, ANQGSEA. Measured with immunoSEQ multiplex PCR; TCRdb has only the in-frame clones, and not every one. This sample has some 21,000 clones, with approximately 80% found just once. Isolation of CD4+ and CD8+ cells used positive magnetic bead selection, with purity checked by flow cytometry. V and J are TRBV29-1 and TRBJ1-2; possibly TRBD1 for D (5 bases). The receptor was derived from an adult with rheumatoid arthritis. The sample was CD8+ T cells sorted from blood. The CDR3 loop is CSVDRGSYGYTF. The CDR3 region has the DNA TGCAGCGTTGATCGGGGGAGCTATGGCTACACCTTC.